The clone carrying this TCR beta chain has a handful of counts. The data stem from a study of regulatory T cells in long-lasting Graves disease. Investigators prepared the TCR beta libraries by applying iRepertoire HTBI primers and Arm-PCR of CDR3 regions. TCRdb passed the multiplex PCR reads through MiXCR, listing each CDR3 protein once. This sample has around 400,000 distinct CDR3 sequences, with over 14% found just once. Time point given: newly diagnosed GD, antithyroid drugs for less than 3 months. The TCR library was prepared using RNA isolated from PBMCs. These data were also reused for a study on T cells in Graves' hyperthyroidism and ophthalmopathy. That investigation notes: The HTBI primer set was used in a first-round RT-PCR of the TCR CDR3.

This clonotype was sampled from a woman in her thirties or forties with Graves disease. Sequenced here: peripheral blood mononuclear cells (PBMCs), sampled at new diagnosis, from a patient treated with antithyroid drugs.

CDR3 DNA: TGTGCCAGCAGTACGGGGACAGGGACGACTGAAGCTTTCTTT. It specifies CASSTGTGTTEAFF. This chain links TRBV6-1 with TRBJ1-1, with 9 bases that match TRBD1. CDR3 length: 14 amino acids. Trimming at V came to 5 bases and at J to 5 bases, leaving 6 bases not matched to a gene. Per the germline V gene, CDR1 is MNHNS and CDR2 is SASEGT.